This TCR beta chain was sequenced for a study of OX40 agonist ivuxolimab in advanced cancers. On the study more broadly: Patients were over 65% male with ages about 20 to 79, mean about 65.

Overall study results and limits: The CD4+ and CD8+ T cells in the blood had expanded clonally by week 6 at 0.1 to 3.0 mg/kg. Expanded peripheral T cells had an undetermined antigen specificity.

V was clipped by 5 bases and J by 3 bases, with 10 bases between them. The germline V gene has CDR1 SGHTA and CDR2 FQGNSA. The CDR3 totals 13 residues. Blood samples were obtained at baseline, cycle 4 day 1, and cycle 7 day 1. A note on this clone: The antigen is not known.

Profiling relied on immunoSEQ multiplex PCR, and the TCRdb table lists in-frame clones only, not all of them. The repertoire holds some 50,000 clones, with 88% as singletons. The clonotype originates from an adult with an advanced solid tumor such as melanoma, head and neck, liver or kidney cancer. The starting material was CD4+ or CD8+ T cells sorted from blood, obtained in a trial of the OX40 agonist ivuxolimab. The chain joins TRBV7-2 to TRBJ1-1; D is unresolved. CDR3: CASSGIKDTEAFF. The CDR3 nucleotides are TGTGCCAGCAGCGGTATCAAGGACACTGAAGCTTTCTTT.